This T cell receptor (beta chain) was profiled in a study of T cells in Graves' hyperthyroidism and ophthalmopathy. This clonotype was counted at least ten times. The authors obtained PBMCs from roughly 10 ml of fresh peripheral blood. Germline V lookup: CDR1 KGHSH, CDR2 LQKENI. The CDR3 spans 15 residues. With 4 bases removed from V and 4 bases from J, the gap between germline ends came to 17 bases. From RNA transcripts, TCR beta CDR3 regions were amplified. TCR CDR3 regions were first amplified by RT-PCR with HTBI primers. Via MiXCR, TCRdb re-called the multiplex PCR reads, giving one row per CDR3 protein. Counted here are under 450,000 distinct CDR3 sequences, approximately 14% occurring once; the ten biggest clones make up about 7.7%.

The rearrangement uses TRBV18 and TRBJ2-7; D possibly matches TRBD1 or TRBD2 (6 bases each). Sequenced material: blood. This clonotype was obtained from a woman aged 18 to 35 with Graves' hyperthyroidism. The CDR3 loop is CASSLGGQTIYEQYF. The CDR3 DNA sequence: TGTGCCAGCTCACTGGGGGGACAAACTATATACGAGCAGTACTTC.